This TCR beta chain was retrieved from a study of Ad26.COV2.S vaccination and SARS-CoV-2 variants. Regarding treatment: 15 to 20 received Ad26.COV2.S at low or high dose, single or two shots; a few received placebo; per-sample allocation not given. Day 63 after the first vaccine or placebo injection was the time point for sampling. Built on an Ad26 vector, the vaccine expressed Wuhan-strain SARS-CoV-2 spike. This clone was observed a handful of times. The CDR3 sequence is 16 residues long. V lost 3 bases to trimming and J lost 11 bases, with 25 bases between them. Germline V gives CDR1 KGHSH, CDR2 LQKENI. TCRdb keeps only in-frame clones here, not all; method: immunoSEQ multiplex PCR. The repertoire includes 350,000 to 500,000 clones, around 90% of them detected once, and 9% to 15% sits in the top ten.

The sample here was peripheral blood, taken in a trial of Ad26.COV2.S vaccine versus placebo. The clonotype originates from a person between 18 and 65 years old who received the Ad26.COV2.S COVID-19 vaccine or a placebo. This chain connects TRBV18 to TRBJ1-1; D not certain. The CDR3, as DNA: TGTGCCAGCTCACCCGACCGGGCCCAAGCTCTGGATGGGGCTTTCTTT. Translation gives CASSPDRAQALDGAFF.